This TCR beta chain was profiled in a study of CD4 and CD8 cells across lung adenocarcinoma regions. To note about this clonotype: The junction and the germline gene differ at one end; a read error may be behind it.

Samples came from patients with localized non-small cell lung adenocarcinoma. TCRdb re-called the PCR reads with MiXCR, one entry per CDR3 protein. The data hold around 9,800 distinct CDR3 sequences, with 53% observed a single time. The CDR3 runs to 15 residues. The germline CDR1 and CDR2 sequences are ENHRY and SYGVKD. Sequencing used CD4+ T cells from the center of a lung tumor. The sequence came from a male donor with lung adenocarcinoma. The CD4 and CD8 labels of this study may be unreliable. The J gene is TRBJ2-3, the V gene TRBV10-3; 9 bases match TRBD2. CDR3 DNA: TGTGCCGCGGGTGAGGGGAGCGGGGGGCCAGAGACGCAGTATTTT. This encodes CAAGEGSGGPETQYF.